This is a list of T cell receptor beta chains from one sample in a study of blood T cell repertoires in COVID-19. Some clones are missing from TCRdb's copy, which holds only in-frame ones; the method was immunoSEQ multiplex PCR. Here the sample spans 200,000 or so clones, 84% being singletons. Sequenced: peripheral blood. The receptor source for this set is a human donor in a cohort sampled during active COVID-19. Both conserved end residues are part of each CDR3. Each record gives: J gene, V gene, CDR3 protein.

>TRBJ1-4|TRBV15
CATAGSRDHEKLFF
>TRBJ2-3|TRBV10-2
CASLAGGTDTQYF
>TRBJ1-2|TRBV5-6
CASSLVGNYGYTF
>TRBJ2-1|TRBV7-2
CASARGGRDEQFF
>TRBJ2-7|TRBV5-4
CASSPDQREINEQYF
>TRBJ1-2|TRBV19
CASSIDGRAISYTF
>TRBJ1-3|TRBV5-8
CASSFSGTTDTIYF
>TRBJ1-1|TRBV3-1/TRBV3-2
CASSLWTGKAFF
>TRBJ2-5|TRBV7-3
CASSLGRGIQETQYF
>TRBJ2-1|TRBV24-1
CATWDNWRSEQFF
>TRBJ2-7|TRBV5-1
CASSLGGRSSYEQYF
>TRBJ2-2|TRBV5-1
CASSLGAANTGELFF
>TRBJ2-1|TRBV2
CASSVDIVRQFF
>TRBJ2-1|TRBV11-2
CASSTRTRDEQFF
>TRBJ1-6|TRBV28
CASSLPRGPLHF
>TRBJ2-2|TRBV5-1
CASSFVAGANTGELFF
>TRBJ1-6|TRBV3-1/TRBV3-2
CASSSAGTNSPLHF
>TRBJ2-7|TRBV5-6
CASTPGQGLTQYYEQYF
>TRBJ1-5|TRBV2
CASSRDTLREPQHF
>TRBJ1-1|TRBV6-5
CASSTAANGEAFF
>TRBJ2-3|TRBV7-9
CASSPGADTQYF
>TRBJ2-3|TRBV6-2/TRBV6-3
CASSYFGGGIDTQYF
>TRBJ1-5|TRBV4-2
CASSQDELQPQHF
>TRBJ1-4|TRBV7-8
CASSLGDREYEKLFF
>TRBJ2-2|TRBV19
CASALGGTGELFF
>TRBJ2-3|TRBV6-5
CASGGLARDTQYF
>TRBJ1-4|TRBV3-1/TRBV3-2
CASSQDLEGRKLFF
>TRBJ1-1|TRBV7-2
CASSWTGGSNTEAFF
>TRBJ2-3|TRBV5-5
CASSLGRAADTQYF
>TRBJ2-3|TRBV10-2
CASREETSGGWDTQYF
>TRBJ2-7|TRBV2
CASSSVDEQYF
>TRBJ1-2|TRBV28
CASSFGPYGYTF
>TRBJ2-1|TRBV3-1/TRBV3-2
CASSQGWGAYNEQFF
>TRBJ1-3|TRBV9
CASTRESGALSGNTIYF
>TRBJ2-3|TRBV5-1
CASRQRLAGERVNTDTQYF
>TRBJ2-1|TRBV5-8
CASSGFRGLDSYNEQFF
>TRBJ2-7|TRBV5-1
CASSLYTDRSYEQYF
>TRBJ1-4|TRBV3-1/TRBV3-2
CASREGSTVEKLFF
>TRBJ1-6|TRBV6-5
CASSLQDRGSPLHF
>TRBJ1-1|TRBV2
CASSELMANTEAFF
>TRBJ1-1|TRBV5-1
CASRTAPGTEAFF
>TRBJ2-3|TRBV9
CASSVGTGVTDTQYF
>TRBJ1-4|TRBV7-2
CASSSEGGNEKLFF
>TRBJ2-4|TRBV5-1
CASSFELAKNIQYF
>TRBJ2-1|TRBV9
CASSLGTGGPLWYNEQFF
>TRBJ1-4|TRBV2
CAGRQGPTNEKLFF
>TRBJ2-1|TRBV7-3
CASSSRGRGWQFF
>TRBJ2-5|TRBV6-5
CASSPRGRETQYF
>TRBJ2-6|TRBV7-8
CASSSLGRTTGKSGANVLTF
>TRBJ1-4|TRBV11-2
CASSQTGTDEKLFF
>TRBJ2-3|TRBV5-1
CASSKYPGLADADTQYF
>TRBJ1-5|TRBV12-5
CASGKTGGRQPQHF
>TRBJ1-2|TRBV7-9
CASIMPGQGARADYTF
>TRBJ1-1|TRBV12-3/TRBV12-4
CASSYTGTEAFF
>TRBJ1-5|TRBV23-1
CASSQSHTSNQPQHF
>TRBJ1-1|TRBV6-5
CASSYTSKTANTEAFF
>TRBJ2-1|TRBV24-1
CATSDLTGSYNEQFF